This passage covers 16 T cell receptor beta chains from one sample sequenced in a study of cytomegalovirus exposure and HLA in healthy donors (dated by TCRdb to about 2017). The library came from the immunoSEQ multiplex PCR assay. The multiplex PCR relied on a mix of 60 forward primers for TCR Vbeta segments and 13 reverse primers for TCR Jbeta segments. This is the immuneACCESS table as TCRdb keeps it, with only in-frame sequences that have V and J called. A part of the clones is gone; compared with another copy, unresolved V genes explain less than half, and the rest is unexplained. The sample table shows 80,000 to 95,000 clones, and 60% to 80% are seen once. 6% of the sample belongs to the ten largest clones. The specimen was PBMCs. Every receptor here comes from a female donor in good health and CMV-seronegative.

The chain combines TRBV5-8 with TRBJ2-2; TRBD2 agrees at 10 bases. Germline V CDR1 and CDR2: SGHTS, YDEGEE. V lost 0 bases to trimming and J lost 4 bases; unmatched junction nucleotides: 6. The CDR3 is 17 amino acids. The CDR3 DNA reads as TGTGCCAGCAGCTTGGCGCTGAGCGGGAGGGGCACCGGGGAGCTGTTTTTT. This gives the protein CASSLALSGRGTGELFF.

The rearrangement uses TRBV18 and TRBJ2-7; D is possibly TRBD2 (5 bases). CDR1 is KGHSH and CDR2 is LQKENI in the germline V gene. The CDR3 contains 14 residues. Trimming removed 3 bases from V and 0 bases from J, with 9 bases in between. The CDR3 bases are TGTGCCAGCTCACCGTCCGGGATCTCCTACGAGCAGTACTTC. Amino acids: CASSPSGISYEQYF.

The J gene is TRBJ2-7, the V gene TRBV10-1, with D possibly being TRBD2 (5 bases). V shed 9 bases and J shed 7 bases, with 19 bases lying between them. Germline CDR1 and CDR2: WNHNN and SYGVQD (reference sequence). This CDR3 is 13 amino acids long. CDR3 sequence: CASSRAARGEQYF. The CDR3 DNA reads TGCGCCAGTTCCCGAGCGGCCCGGGGAGAGCAGTACTTC.

The chain couples TRBV7-9 to TRBJ1-2; tentatively, D is TRBD1 (6 bases). This CDR3 has 14 residues. Germline lookup yields CDR1 SEHNR and CDR2 FQNEAQ (reference sequence). Between the trimmed V and J ends, which lost 5 bases and 2 bases, there was a span of 12 bases. CDR3 in amino acids: CASSHETGNYGYTF. CDR3 nucleotide sequence: TGTGCCAGCAGCCACGAAACAGGGAACTATGGCTACACCTTC.

This clone appeared a few times. The rearrangement uses TRBV2 and TRBJ2-7, with 7 bases lining up with TRBD2. The CDR3 loop spans 14 amino acids. The germline V gene encodes CDR1 SNHLY and CDR2 FYNNEI. V was pared by 5 bases and J by 2 bases, with 6 bases of the junction left unmatched. CDR3 coding DNA: TGTGCCAGCAGTCCACCGGGACTAACCTACGAGCAGTACTTC. Encoded protein: CASSPPGLTYEQYF.

The rearrangement uses TRBV9 and TRBJ2-1; TRBD1 matches 8 bases. CDR3 length equals 13 residues. V shed 2 bases, J shed 10 bases, and the junction held 5 bases outside the gene matches. Germline V gene sequence: CDR1 SGDLS, CDR2 YYNGEE. The CDR3 coding sequence is TGTGCCAGCAGCGTTTGGACAGGGCAGGAGCAGTTCTTC. Protein: CASSVWTGQEQFF. The whole variable domain, remainder taken from reference TRBV9 and TRBJ2-1, is DSGVTQTPKHLITATGQRVTLRCSPRSGDLSVYWYQQSLDQGLQFLIQYYNGEERAKGNILERFSAQQFPDLHSELNLSSLELGDSALYFCASSVWTGQEQFFGPGTRLTVL.

The rearrangement links TRBV28 to TRBJ1-1, with a possible D match to TRBD1 (5 bases). The CDR3 is made up of 14 amino acids. Trimming cost V 5 bases and J 1 base, with 11 bases left between them. The germline CDR1 and CDR2 sequences are MDHEN and SYDVKM. This chain's CDR3 is CASSHPDRNTEAFF. CDR3 coding DNA: TGTGCCAGCAGTCACCCCGACAGGAACACTGAAGCTTTCTTT.

Concerning this clone itself: The final CDR3 position lacks the conserved phenylalanine or tryptophan, pointing to a likely read error. The rearrangement joins TRBV27 to TRBJ1-2; TRBD1 matches 7 bases. Germline CDR1 and CDR2: MNHEY and SMNVEV (reference sequence). This CDR3 is built from 19 residues. Trimming removed 6 bases from V and 4 bases from J; junction bases left unmatched: 23. CDR3 nucleotide sequence: TGTGCCAGCAGATACCCGAGACGGGCTAGGAGGGGGCAAAGCTATGGCTACACCCTC. It specifies CASRYPRRARRGQSYGYTL.

V usage is TRBV19 and J usage is TRBJ2-7; D perhaps matches TRBD1 (5 bases). Germline CDR1 LNHDA, CDR2 SQIVND (reference sequence). The CDR3 has 14 amino acids. Trimming removed 7 bases from V and 6 bases from J, with 19 bases in between. CDR3 protein: CASTPRQGSSEQYF. In DNA form, the CDR3 reads TGTGCCAGTACCCCGAGGCAGGGTAGTTCCGAGCAGTACTTC.

This sequence joins TRBV29-1 and TRBJ2-7, with D perhaps TRBD2 (6 bases). V lost 4 bases and J 0 bases, leaving 10 bases between the germline ends. The germline CDR1 and CDR2 sequences are SQVTM and ANQGSEA. The CDR3 length is 13 residues. CDR3 DNA: TGCAGCGTTGTGGACGGGAGCTCCTACGAGCAGTACTTC. It translates to CSVVDGSSYEQYF.

Concerning this clone itself: The junction departs from the called germline gene at one end, perhaps through a read error. V is TRBV20-1 and J is TRBJ2-7, with 7 bases that match TRBD1. The CDR3 contains 11 residues. Germline CDR1 is DFQATT and CDR2 is SNEGSKA (reference sequence). Here the CDR3 reads CSASVVGQVVF. CDR3 nucleotides: TGCAGTGCTAGCGTGGTCGGACAGGTGGTCTTC.

The chain is built from TRBV2 and TRBJ2-3, with a tentative D call TRBD1 (6 bases). The CDR3 has 14 amino acids. Trimming stripped 6 bases from V and 2 bases from J, with 12 bases between. CDR1 and CDR2 from the germline V gene are SNHLY and FYNNEI. CDR3 residues: CASSRTAVTDTQYF. CDR3 coding DNA: TGTGCCAGCAGCCGGACAGCGGTCACAGATACGCAGTATTTT.

CDR3: CASSYIASGDYEQYF. DNA for the CDR3: TGTGCCAGCAGTTACATCGCTAGCGGAGACTACGAGCAGTACTTC. This chain connects TRBV6-5 to TRBJ2-7, with 7 bases matching TRBD2. Germline V gene sequence: CDR1 MNHEY, CDR2 SVGAGI. V gave up 2 bases and J gave up 3 bases; unmatched junction bases: 7. The CDR3 sequence is 15 residues long.

V and J are TRBV7-2 and TRBJ1-4; D call uncertain. The V gene lost 5 bases and the J gene lost 8 bases, with 15 bases spanning the gap. Per the germline V gene, CDR1 is SGHTA and CDR2 is FQGNSA. The length of the CDR3 is 14 residues. The CDR3 is CASSPEGWEEKLFF. The CDR3 DNA follows: TGTGCCAGCAGCCCGGAGGGTTGGGAGGAAAAACTGTTTTTT. The full variable domain, with the rest looked up from reference TRBV7-2 and TRBJ1-4, is GAGVSQSPSNKVTEKGKDVELRCDPISGHTALYWYRQSLGQGLEFLIYFQGNSAPDKSGLPSDRFSAERTGGSVSTLTIQRTQQEDSAVYLCASSPEGWEEKLFFGSGTQLSVL.

The chain uses TRBV25-1 and TRBJ2-1; 10 bases are shared with TRBD1. Germline values: CDR1 MGHDK, CDR2 SYGVNS. The CDR3 runs to 14 residues. Trimming cost V 8 bases and J 1 base; bases outside gene matches: 2. CDR3 sequence (DNA): TGTGCCAGCCTGGGACAGGGGTCCTACAATGAGCAGTTCTTC. Protein sequence: CASLGQGSYNEQFF.

This chain connects TRBV29-1 to TRBJ1-2; 7 positions match TRBD1. Germline V CDR1 and CDR2: SQVTM, ANQGSEA. After removal of 7 bases from V and 4 bases from J, the junction contained 6 bases not matched to a gene. The CDR3 runs 12 residues. DNA of the CDR3: TGCAGCGATGACAGGGTTCTCTATGGCTACACCTTC. Protein: CSDDRVLYGYTF.